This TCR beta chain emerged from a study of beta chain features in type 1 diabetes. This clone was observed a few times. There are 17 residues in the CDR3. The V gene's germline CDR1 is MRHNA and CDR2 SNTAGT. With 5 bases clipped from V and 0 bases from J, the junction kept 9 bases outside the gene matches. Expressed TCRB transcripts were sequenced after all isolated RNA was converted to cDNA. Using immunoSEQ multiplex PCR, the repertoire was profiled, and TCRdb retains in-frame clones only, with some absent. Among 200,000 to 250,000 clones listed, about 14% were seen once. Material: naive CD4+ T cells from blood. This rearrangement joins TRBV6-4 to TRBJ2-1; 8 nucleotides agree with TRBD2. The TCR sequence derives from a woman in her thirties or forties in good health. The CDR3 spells CASSPRGGVSSYNEQFF. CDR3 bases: TGTGCCAGCAGTCCCCGGGGGGGTGTATCCTCCTACAATGAGCAGTTCTTC.